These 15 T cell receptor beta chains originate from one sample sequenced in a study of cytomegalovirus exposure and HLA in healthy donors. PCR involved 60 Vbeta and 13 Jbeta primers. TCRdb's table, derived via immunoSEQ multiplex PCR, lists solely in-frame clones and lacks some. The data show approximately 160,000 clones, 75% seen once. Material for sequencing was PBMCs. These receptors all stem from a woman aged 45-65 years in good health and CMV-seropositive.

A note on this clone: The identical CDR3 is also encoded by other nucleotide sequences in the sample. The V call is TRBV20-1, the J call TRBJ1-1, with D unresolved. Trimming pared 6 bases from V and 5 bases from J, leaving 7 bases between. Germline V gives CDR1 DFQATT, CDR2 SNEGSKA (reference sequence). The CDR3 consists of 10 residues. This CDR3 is CSASHTEAFF. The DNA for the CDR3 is TGCAGTGCCTCACATACTGAAGCTTTCTTT.

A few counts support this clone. The CDR3 loop reads CATYPAGSPLVGGELFF. The CDR3 nucleotides are TGTGCCACCTACCCGGCCGGGTCCCCTTTGGTAGGCGGGGAGCTGTTTTTT. This rearrangement joins TRBV19 to TRBJ2-2; D unresolved. The V gene lost 10 bases and the J gene lost 7 bases, with 28 bases spanning the gap. The CDR3 consists of 17 residues. Germline CDR1 LNHDA, CDR2 SQIVND (reference sequence).

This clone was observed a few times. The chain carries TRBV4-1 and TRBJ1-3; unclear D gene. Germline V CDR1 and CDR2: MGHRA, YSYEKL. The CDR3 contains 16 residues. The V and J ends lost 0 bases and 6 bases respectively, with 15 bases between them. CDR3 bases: TGCGCCAGCAGCCAAGAGCGCGGCAGTTCTTTAAACACCATATATTTT. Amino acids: CASSQERGSSLNTIYF.

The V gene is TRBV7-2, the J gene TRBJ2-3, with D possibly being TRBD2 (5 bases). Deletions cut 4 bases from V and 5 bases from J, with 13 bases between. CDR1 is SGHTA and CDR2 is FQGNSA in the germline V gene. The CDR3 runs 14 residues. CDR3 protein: CASSSSGFLDTQYF. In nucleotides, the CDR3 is TGTGCCAGCAGCTCCAGCGGCTTCCTAGATACGCAGTATTTT.

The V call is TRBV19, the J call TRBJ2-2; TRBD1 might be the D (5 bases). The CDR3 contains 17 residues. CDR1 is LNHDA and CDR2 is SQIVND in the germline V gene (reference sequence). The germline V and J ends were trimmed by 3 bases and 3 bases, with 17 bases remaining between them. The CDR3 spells CASSIQDTSIHTGELFF. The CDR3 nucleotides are TGTGCCAGTAGTATCCAGGACACAAGTATACACACCGGGGAGCTGTTTTTT.

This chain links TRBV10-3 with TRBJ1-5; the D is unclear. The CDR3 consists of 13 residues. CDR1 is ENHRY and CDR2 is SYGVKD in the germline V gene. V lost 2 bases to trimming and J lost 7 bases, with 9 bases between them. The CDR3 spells CAISEISGQPQHF. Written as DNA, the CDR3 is TGTGCCATCAGTGAGATAAGCGGACAGCCCCAGCATTTT.

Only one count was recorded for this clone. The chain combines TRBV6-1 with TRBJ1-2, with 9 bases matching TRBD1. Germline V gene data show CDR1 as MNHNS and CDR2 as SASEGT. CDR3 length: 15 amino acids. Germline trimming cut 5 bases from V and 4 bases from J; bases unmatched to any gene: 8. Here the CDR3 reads CASSSPGQGLYGYTF. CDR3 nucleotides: TGTGCCAGCAGTTCACCGGGACAGGGACTCTATGGCTACACCTTC.

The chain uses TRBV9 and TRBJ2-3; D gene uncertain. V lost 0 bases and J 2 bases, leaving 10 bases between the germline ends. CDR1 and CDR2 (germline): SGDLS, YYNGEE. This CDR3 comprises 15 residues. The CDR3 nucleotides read TGTGCCAGCAGCGTAGGACTCCTGCCCACAGATACGCAGTATTTT. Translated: CASSVGLLPTDTQYF.

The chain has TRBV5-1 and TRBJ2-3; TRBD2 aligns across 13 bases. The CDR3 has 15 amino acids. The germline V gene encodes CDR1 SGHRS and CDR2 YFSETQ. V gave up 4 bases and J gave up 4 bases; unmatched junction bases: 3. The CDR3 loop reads CASSPTSGGADTQYF. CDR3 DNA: TGCGCCAGCAGCCCAACTAGCGGGGGGGCAGATACGCAGTATTTT.

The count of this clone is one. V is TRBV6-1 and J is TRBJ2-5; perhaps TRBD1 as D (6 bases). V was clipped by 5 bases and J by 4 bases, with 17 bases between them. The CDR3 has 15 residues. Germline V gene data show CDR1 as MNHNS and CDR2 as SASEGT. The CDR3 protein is CASSLNTGWAETQYF. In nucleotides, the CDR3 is TGTGCCAGCAGTCTCAACACAGGGTGGGCAGAGACCCAGTACTTC.

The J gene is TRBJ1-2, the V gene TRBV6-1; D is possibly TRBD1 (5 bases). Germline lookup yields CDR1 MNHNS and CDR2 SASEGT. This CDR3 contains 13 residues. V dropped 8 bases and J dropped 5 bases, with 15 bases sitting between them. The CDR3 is CASCRGTEYGYTF. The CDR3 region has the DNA TGTGCCAGCTGCCGCGGGACCGAGTATGGCTACACCTTC.

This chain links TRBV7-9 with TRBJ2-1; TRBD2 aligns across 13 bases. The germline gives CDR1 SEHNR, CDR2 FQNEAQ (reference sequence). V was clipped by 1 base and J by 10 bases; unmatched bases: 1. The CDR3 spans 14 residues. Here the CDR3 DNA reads TGTGCCAGCAGCTTAGGACTAGCGGGGGGAGAGCAGTTCTTC. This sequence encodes CASSLGLAGGEQFF.

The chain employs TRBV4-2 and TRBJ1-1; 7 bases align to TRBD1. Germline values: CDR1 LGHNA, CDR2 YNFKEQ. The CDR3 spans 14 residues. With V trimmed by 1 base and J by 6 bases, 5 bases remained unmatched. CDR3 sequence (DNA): TGTGCCAGCAGCCAAGCGACAGGGAGCGCTGAAGCTTTCTTT. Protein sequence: CASSQATGSAEAFF.

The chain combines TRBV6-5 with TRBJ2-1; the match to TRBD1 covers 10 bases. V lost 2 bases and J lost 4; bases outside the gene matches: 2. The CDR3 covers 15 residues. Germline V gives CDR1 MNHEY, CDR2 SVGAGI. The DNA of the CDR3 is TGTGCCAGCAGTTACGACAGGGGGCGATACAATGAGCAGTTCTTC. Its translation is CASSYDRGRYNEQFF.

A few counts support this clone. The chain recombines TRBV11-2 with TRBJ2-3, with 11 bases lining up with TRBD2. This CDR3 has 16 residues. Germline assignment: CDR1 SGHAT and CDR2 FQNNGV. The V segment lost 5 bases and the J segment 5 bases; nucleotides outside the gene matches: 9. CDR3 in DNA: TGTGCCAGCAGCCCGAGACTAGCGGGGCGGGGAGATACGCAGTATTTT. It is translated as CASSPRLAGRGDTQYF.